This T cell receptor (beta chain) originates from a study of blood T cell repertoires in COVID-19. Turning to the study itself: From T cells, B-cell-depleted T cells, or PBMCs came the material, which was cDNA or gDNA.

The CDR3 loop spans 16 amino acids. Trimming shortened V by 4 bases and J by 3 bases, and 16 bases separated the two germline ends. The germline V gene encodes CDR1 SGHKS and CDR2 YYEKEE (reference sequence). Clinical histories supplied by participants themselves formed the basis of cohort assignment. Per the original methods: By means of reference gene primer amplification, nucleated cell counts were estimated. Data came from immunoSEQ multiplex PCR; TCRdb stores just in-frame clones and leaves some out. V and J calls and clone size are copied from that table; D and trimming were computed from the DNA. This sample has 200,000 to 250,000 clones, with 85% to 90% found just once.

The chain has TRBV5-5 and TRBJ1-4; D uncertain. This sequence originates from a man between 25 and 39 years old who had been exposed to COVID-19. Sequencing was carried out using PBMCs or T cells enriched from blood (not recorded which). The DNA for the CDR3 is TGTGCCAGCAGCAATACTACAACTTGGGCTAATGAAAAACTGTTTTTT. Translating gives CASSNTTTWANEKLFF.